The 32 T cell receptor beta chains below all came from one sample that was sequenced in a study of CD8+CD57+ T cells in acquired aplastic anemia. The TCR beta profiling, which covered VDJ combination and CDR3 sequence, was carried out using genomic DNA as the template. TCRdb fed the reads into MiXCR, producing one record per CDR3 protein. The data hold around 170,000 distinct CDR3 sequences, with 40% to 55% observed a single time. Sequencing was done on patients that had shown CD8+CD57+ cell expansion by flow cytometry. The sample consisted of sorted CD4+, CD8+, or CD8+CD57+ T cells (not recorded which) from PBMCs. These receptors originate from a human donor with aplastic anemia.

Worth noting for this clonotype: The CDR3 end shows no conserved phenylalanine or tryptophan, and so a read error is likely. In DNA form, the CDR3 reads TGTGGCAGCAGCGGTGAAGGATTAATGAATTCACCCCTCCACCTT. Translating gives CGSSGEGLMNSPLHL. V is TRBV9 and J is TRBJ1-6; unclear D gene. The CDR3 has 15 amino acids. The germline V gene encodes CDR1 SGDLS and CDR2 YYNGEE.

The gene calls are TRBV12-3 or TRBV12-4 and TRBJ2-5, with TRBD1 identical over 8 bases. The V segment lost 7 bases and the J segment 5 bases; nucleotides outside the gene matches: 9. This CDR3 contains 14 residues. CDR3 residues: CASIPGGSWETQYF. For the CDR3, the DNA is TGTGCCAGCATTCCAGGGGGCTCCTGGGAGACCCAGTACTTC.

V and J are TRBV30 and TRBJ2-7; D uncertain. Germline-derived CDR1 and CDR2 are GTSNPN and SVGIG (reference sequence). The length of the CDR3 is 8 residues. The V end lost 7 bases, the J end lost 5 bases, and 3 bases lay between the germline ends. The CDR3 loop is CAFDEQYF. The CDR3 DNA is TGTGCCTTTGACGAGCAGTACTTC.

The J gene is TRBJ2-1, the V gene TRBV6-2 or TRBV6-3; 9 bases align to TRBD2. Looked up from germline, CDR1 is MNHEY and CDR2 is SVGEGT. V lost 2 bases and J lost 5; bases outside the gene matches: 10. The CDR3 runs 17 residues. The CDR3 bases are TGTGCCAGCAGTTACAACTTAGCGGGAGCGCGGGACAATGAGCAGTTCTTC. It yields the protein CASSYNLAGARDNEQFF.

This chain uses TRBV9 with TRBJ2-1, with TRBD2 matching 8 bases. The germline gives CDR1 SGDLS, CDR2 YYNGEE. The CDR3 has 13 amino acids. Trimming took 3 bases from V and 9 from J; bases not matched to a gene: 5. The CDR3 protein is CASSATSVPEQFF. In DNA, the CDR3 is TGTGCCAGCAGCGCGACTAGCGTACCTGAGCAGTTCTTC. The full variable domain, rest sourced from reference TRBV9 and TRBJ2-1, is DSGVTQTPKHLITATGQRVTLRCSPRSGDLSVYWYQQSLDQGLQFLIQYYNGEERAKGNILERFSAQQFPDLHSELNLSSLELGDSALYFCASSATSVPEQFFGPGTRLTVL.

This clonotype was observed once. In this CDR3 the conserved last residue, phenylalanine or tryptophan, is missing, so a read error is likely. The limits of the CDR3 on the DNA are not certain, so only TCRdb's listed CDR3 is given. This sequence joins TRBV7-2 and TRBJ2-6. The CDR3 length equals 8 residues, ends included. CDR1 SGHTA and CDR2 FQGNSA come from the germline V gene. CDR3 loop: CASSPGTS.

The gene calls are TRBV25-1 and TRBJ1-1; no clear D gene. The CDR3 is 12 residues long. V lost 4 bases and J 8 bases, leaving 11 bases between the germline ends. Germline CDR1 reads MGHDK; CDR2 reads SYGVNS. The chain's CDR3 is CASSARQDEAFF. The CDR3 DNA sequence: TGTGCCAGCAGTGCAAGGCAAGACGAAGCTTTCTTT.

Many counts were recorded for this clonotype. This rearrangement joins TRBV10-3 to TRBJ2-1; either TRBD1 or TRBD2 may fit D (5 bases each). Germline CDR1 reads ENHRY; CDR2 reads SYGVKD. Trimming removed 6 bases at V and 5 bases at J, with 11 bases between. This CDR3 spans 13 amino acids. CDR3 nucleotide sequence: TGTGCCATCAGGGGGGTGGGGCACAATGAGCAGTTCTTC. This codes for CAIRGVGHNEQFF.

This clonotype occurred many times. This rearrangement joins TRBV5-6 to TRBJ2-1; D not resolved. The CDR3 contains 12 residues. Trimming removed 2 bases at V and 7 bases at J, with 7 bases between. CDR1 is SGHDT and CDR2 is YYEEEE in the germline V gene. CDR3 nucleotide sequence: TGTGCCAGCAGCTTTTCCCAGAATGAGCAGTTCTTC. The encoded protein is CASSFSQNEQFF.

About this clonotype: This may stem from a read error, because a much larger clone lies one nucleotide away. This chain connects TRBV5-5 to TRBJ2-1; D remains ambiguous. Germline V gives CDR1 SGHKS, CDR2 YYEKEE (reference sequence). The CDR3 sequence is 13 residues long. CDR3 loop: CASSFLQSNEQSF. DNA for the CDR3: TGTGCCAGCAGCTTCCTCCAGTCCAATGAGCAGTCCTTC.

The sample holds many counts of this clonotype. The V call is TRBV20-1, the J call TRBJ1-2, with D possibly being TRBD1 (5 bases). Germline values: CDR1 DFQATT, CDR2 SNEGSKA (reference sequence). The CDR3 is 13 amino acids. V shed 3 bases and J shed 3 bases, with 11 bases lying between them. The CDR3 spells CSASSDKDYGYTF. CDR3 nucleotides: TGCAGTGCTAGCTCGGACAAAGACTATGGCTACACCTTC.

V and J are TRBV2 and TRBJ2-1; 12 nucleotides match TRBD2. V was clipped by 2 bases and J by 15 bases; unmatched bases: 5. This CDR3 comprises 13 residues. Germline-derived CDR1 and CDR2 are SNHLY and FYNNEI. The CDR3 sequence: CASSESLGLAGFF. The CDR3 DNA reads TGTGCCAGCAGTGAATCCTTGGGACTAGCGGGGTTCTTC.

J is TRBJ1-3 and V is TRBV20-1, with unresolved D. The V end lost 2 bases, the J end lost 2 bases, and 7 bases lay between the germline ends. Germline loops: CDR1 DFQATT, CDR2 SNEGSKA (reference sequence). This CDR3 contains 13 residues. The CDR3 DNA reads TGCAGTGCTAGATACGGGACTGGAAACACCATATATTTT. This sequence encodes CSARYGTGNTIYF.

A note on this clonotype: With a much larger clone just one base away, this may be a read error. The rearrangement uses TRBV4-3 and TRBJ1-2, with D maybe TRBD1 (6 bases). Germline values: CDR1 LGHNA, CDR2 YSLEER. There are 16 residues in the CDR3. CDR3: CASSQDAAVGTYGHTF. The DNA of the CDR3 is TGCGCCAGCAGCCAAGATGCTGCCGTGGGGACATATGGCCACACCTTC.

This chain links TRBV25-1 with TRBJ1-2, with a weak D call TRBD1 (5 bases). The germline V and J ends were trimmed by 1 base and 7 bases, with 19 bases remaining between them. CDR1 is MGHDK and CDR2 is SYGVNS in the germline V gene. This CDR3 spans 16 amino acids. CDR3 bases: TGTGCCAGCAGTGAATCCGCACAGGTTTTCACCCGTGGCTACACCTTC. Residues: CASSESAQVFTRGYTF.

This chain joins TRBV24-1 and TRBJ2-1; D is unresolved. The V gene's germline CDR1 is KGHDR and CDR2 SFDVKD. V lost 5 bases and J lost 3, with 7 bases in between. This CDR3 has 13 residues. The CDR3 bases are TGTGCCACCAGTGTCCAACACTACAATGAGCAGTTCTTC. Residues: CATSVQHYNEQFF.

Note on this clonotype: A much larger clone sits a single nucleotide away, making a read error possible. J is TRBJ1-6 and V is TRBV5-6; tentatively, D is TRBD1 (5 bases). The germline V gene encodes CDR1 SGHDT and CDR2 YYEEEE. The CDR3 spans 15 residues. The CDR3 nucleotides read TGTGCCAGCAGCTCCGACGGGGGATTTAATCCACCCCTCCACTTT. It codes for CASSSDGGFNPPLHF.

This chain connects TRBV19 to TRBJ2-3, with D uncertain. The CDR3 sequence is 13 residues long. In germline, CDR1 is LNHDA, CDR2 SQIVND (reference sequence). Trimming shortened V by 4 bases and J by 0 bases, and 5 bases separated the two germline ends. Here the CDR3 DNA reads TGTGCCAGTAGTAATCCCAGCACAGATACGCAGTATTTT. Protein sequence: CASSNPSTDTQYF. Variable domain in full (rest from reference TRBV19 and TRBJ2-3): DGGITQSPKYLFRKEGQNVTLSCEQNLNHDAMYWYRQDPGQGLRLIYYSQIVNDFQKGDIAEGYSVSREKKESFPLTVTSAQKNPTAFYLCASSNPSTDTQYFGPGTRLTVL.

The rearrangement joins TRBV10-3 to TRBJ2-4, with TRBD2 identical over 8 bases. The trim removed 4 bases at V and 2 bases at J, leaving 4 bases unmatched. The CDR3 covers 15 residues. Germline CDR1 ENHRY, CDR2 SYGVKD. The CDR3 region has the DNA TGTGCCATCAGTGGGCTAGCGGGCACCAAAAACATTCAGTACTTC. Its translation is CAISGLAGTKNIQYF.

This chain joins TRBV7-2 and TRBJ1-1, with 8 bases matching TRBD1. Germline V gene lookup returns CDR1 SGHTA and CDR2 FQGNSA. The CDR3 loop spans 13 amino acids. The ends lost 5 bases at V and 9 bases at J; junction bases unmatched: 8. CDR3 in amino acids: CASSRDRRSQAFF. The CDR3 DNA sequence: TGTGCCAGCAGCCGGGACAGGAGATCTCAAGCTTTCTTT. Combining the CDR3 with reference TRBV7-2 and TRBJ1-1 gives the whole variable domain GAGVSQSPSNKVTEKGKDVELRCDPISGHTALYWYRQSLGQGLEFLIYFQGNSAPDKSGLPSDRFSAERTGGSVSTLTIQRTQQEDSAVYLCASSRDRRSQAFFGQGTRLTVV.

The chain is built from TRBV5-4 and TRBJ1-2; weak D call: TRBD1 (6 bases). CDR3 size: 12 residues. CDR1 is SGHNT, CDR2 YYREEE, per germline (reference sequence). Trimming shortened V by 9 bases and J by 7 bases, and 16 bases separated the two germline ends. CDR3 DNA: TGTGCCATCCAACAGGGACTGGGTGGCTACACCTTC. It is translated as CAIQQGLGGYTF. Together with reference TRBV5-4 and TRBJ1-2, the CDR3 gives the full variable domain: ETGVTQSPTHLIKTRGQQVTLRCSSQSGHNTVSWYQQALGQGPQFIFQYYREEENGRGNFPPRFSGLQFPNYSSELNVNALELDDSALYLCAIQQGLGGYTFGSGTRLTVV.

There are a few counts of this clonotype. V is TRBV6-1 and J is TRBJ2-6; 7 nucleotides line up with TRBD1. This CDR3 is 18 amino acids long. The trim removed 6 bases at V and 0 bases at J, leaving 11 bases unmatched. The germline V gene encodes CDR1 MNHNS and CDR2 SASEGT. The chain's CDR3 is CASRLARTGSSGANVLTF. CDR3 nucleotide sequence: TGTGCCAGCAGACTCGCCCGGACAGGAAGCTCTGGGGCCAACGTCCTGACTTTC.

This clonotype was seen at least ten times. This rearrangement joins TRBV12-3 or TRBV12-4 to TRBJ1-2, with 7 bases matching TRBD1. V was clipped by 1 base and J by 5 bases; unmatched bases: 1. The CDR3 totals 13 residues. CDR3 nucleotide sequence: TGTGCCAGCAGTTTAGGACAGGGATATGGCTACACCTTC. Translated, it gives CASSLGQGYGYTF.

Notes on this clonotype: Germline is not matched at one junction end, which may reflect a read error. The J gene is TRBJ1-2, the V gene TRBV9, with D unresolved. In germline, CDR1 is SGDLS, CDR2 YYNGEE. The CDR3 runs to 13 residues. The CDR3 nucleotides are TGTACCAGCAGCCCGGACGGGCACTCTGGAAACACCTTC. Its protein product is CTSSPDGHSGNTF.

The genes are TRBV29-1 and TRBJ2-1; TRBD1 or TRBD2 may be the D gene (6 bases each). This CDR3 is built from 14 residues. V was pared by 8 bases and J by 4 bases, with 18 bases between. Germline-derived CDR1 and CDR2 are SQVTM and ANQGSEA. The CDR3: CSPITAGQYNEQFF. CDR3 bases: TGCAGCCCTATCACGGCGGGACAATACAATGAGCAGTTCTTC.

This clonotype was counted many times. The chain uses TRBV7-2 and TRBJ2-5; TRBD2 matches at 14 bases. The ends lost 5 bases at V and 8 bases at J; junction bases unmatched: 7. The CDR3 is 15 amino acids. The V gene's germline CDR1 is SGHTA and CDR2 FQGNSA. The CDR3 reads CASSTGLAGGGTQYF. CDR3 nucleotides: TGTGCCAGCAGCACCGGACTAGCGGGGGGAGGAACCCAGTACTTC.

Details on this clonotype: The conserved final phenylalanine or tryptophan is absent from the CDR3, which likely points to a read error. The rearrangement uses TRBV19 and TRBJ1-2; D remains unclear. The germline CDR1 and CDR2 sequences are LNHDA and SQIVND (reference sequence). The CDR3 is 13 amino acids. The DNA for the CDR3 is TGTGCCAGCAGTGAGAACAGCCTCTATAGCTACACCCTC. It codes for CASSENSLYSYTL.

The table lists this clonotype with a few counts. This chain joins TRBV25-1 and TRBJ2-1, with 9 bases fitting TRBD2. The CDR3 runs to 16 residues. V was clipped by 8 bases and J by 0 bases; unmatched bases: 8. Per germline, CDR1 MGHDK and CDR2 SYGVNS. CDR3 DNA: TGTGCCAGCGGGGGGGGCGGGAGGGTCTCCTACAATGAGCAGTTCTTC. It is translated as CASGGGGRVSYNEQFF.

This chain uses TRBV7-3 with TRBJ2-3; D remains ambiguous. The CDR3 is 13 residues long. The germline V gene encodes CDR1 SGHTA and CDR2 FQGTGA. V gave up 2 bases and J gave up 2 bases, with 5 bases separating them. The CDR3 reads CASSLDVTDTQYF. CDR3 DNA: TGTGCCAGCAGCTTAGATGTCACAGATACGCAGTATTTT.

The CDR3 DNA reads as TGCAGTGCCCTCCCCATCCAGCAACTCACAGATACGCAGTATTTT. Amino acids: CSALPIQQLTDTQYF. The V and J genes are TRBV20-1 and TRBJ2-3; no definite D call. Trimming cost V 6 bases and J 2 bases, with 18 bases left between them. CDR1 and CDR2 (germline): DFQATT, SNEGSKA (reference sequence). The CDR3 spans 15 residues.

This chain links TRBV7-6 with TRBJ1-2; no clear D. V was trimmed by 4 bases and J by 2 bases, leaving 11 bases between them. Germline V gives CDR1 SGHVS, CDR2 FNYEAQ. The CDR3 contains 14 residues. The CDR3 DNA reads TGTGCCAGCAGCTCAATAGCGGGAAACTATGGCTACACCTTC. Translating it yields CASSSIAGNYGYTF. Looking up the rest from reference TRBV7-6 and TRBJ1-2 gives the full variable domain: GAGVSQSPRYKVTKRGQDVALRCDPISGHVSLYWYRQALGQGPEFLTYFNYEAQQDKSGLPNDRFSAERPEGSISTLTIQRTEQRDSAMYRCASSSIAGNYGYTFGSGTRLTVV.

Remarks on this clonotype: A much larger clonotype is one base distant, so this may be a read error. V gene TRBV7-2 combines with J gene TRBJ2-1, with 8 positions matching TRBD2. This CDR3 is 13 amino acids long. Germline lookup yields CDR1 SGHTA and CDR2 FQGNSA. CDR3 sequence: CAGSSHPGLDFVF. DNA of the CDR3: TGTGCCGGCAGCTCCCATCCGGGACTAGATTTCGTCTTC.